This T cell receptor (beta chain) was sequenced during a study of blood T cell repertoires in COVID-19. In the study overall: COVID-19 samples collected from the United States, Italy and Spain covered acute and convalescent phases.

This CDR3 is 16 amino acids long. V lost 3 bases, J lost 1 base, and 16 bases lay in between. Germline CDR1 is SGHNT and CDR2 is YYREEE (reference sequence). How the authors handled the data: Amplified reference gene primers provided the basis for estimating nucleated cell counts. Measured with immunoSEQ multiplex PCR; TCRdb has only the in-frame clones, and not every one. The V and J calls and the clone size are those of that table, but D and trimming were determined from the DNA. The sample yields over 80,000 clones, 75% seen once. The chain employs TRBV5-4 and TRBJ1-1, with D possibly TRBD1 on 5 matching bases. The sequenced sample consisted of peripheral blood. The receptor comes from a woman aged 45 to 65 with acute or convalescent COVID-19. DNA of the CDR3: TGTGCCAGCAGCTGGGGACTGGACACGTCGAACACTGAAGCTTTCTTT. Protein product: CASSWGLDTSNTEAFF.